One sample yielded the 14 T cell receptor beta chains listed below, sequenced in a study of blood T cell repertoires in COVID-19. Some clones are missing from TCRdb's copy, which holds only in-frame ones; the method was immunoSEQ multiplex PCR. This table holds roughly 67,000 clones, roughly 80% found once. Sequenced material: peripheral blood. The receptors come from a human donor in a cohort sampled during active COVID-19.

V gene TRBV28 combines with J gene TRBJ2-3, with a possible D match to TRBD2 (6 bases). Germline V CDR1 and CDR2: MDHEN, SYDVKM. The CDR3 runs 15 residues. The V and J ends lost 8 bases and 3 bases respectively, with 18 bases between them. Here the CDR3 reads CASLPEGQGTDTQYF. CDR3 sequence (DNA): TGTGCCAGCCTCCCGGAGGGGCAGGGAACAGATACGCAGTATTTT.

The rearrangement uses TRBV28 and TRBJ1-1; 11 positions match TRBD1. The trim removed 5 bases at V and 3 bases at J, leaving 8 bases unmatched. There are 16 residues in the CDR3. Looked up from germline, CDR1 is MDHEN and CDR2 is SYDVKM. CDR3 protein: CASSRRTGGRYTEAFF. The DNA of the CDR3 is TGTGCCAGCAGTCGTCGGACAGGGGGCAGATACACTGAAGCTTTCTTT. The full variable domain, in which reference TRBV28 and TRBJ1-1 provide the parts outside the CDR3, is DVKVTQSSRYLVKRTGEKVFLECVQDMDHENMFWYRQDPGLGLRLIYFSYDVKMKEKGDIPEGYSVSREKKERFSLILESASTNQTSMYLCASSRRTGGRYTEAFFGQGTRLTVV.

The chain has TRBV27 and TRBJ2-2; maybe TRBD2 (6 bases). CDR3 length: 15 amino acids. Trimming removed 6 bases at V and 1 base at J, with 12 bases between. Germline loops: CDR1 MNHEY, CDR2 SMNVEV (reference sequence). The CDR3 DNA follows: TGTGCCAGCAGCCGAAGGGGAGGGAACACCGGGGAGCTGTTTTTT. It translates to CASSRRGGNTGELFF.

The V gene is TRBV6-1, the J gene TRBJ2-3; 9 bases agree with TRBD2. V shed 4 bases and J 2 bases; nucleotides not matched to a gene: 7. Germline V gene data show CDR1 as MNHNS and CDR2 as SASEGT. The CDR3 runs 16 residues. CDR3 amino acids: CASSGRTSVNTDTQYF. The CDR3 DNA is TGTGCCAGCAGTGGTCGGACTAGCGTTAACACAGATACGCAGTATTTT.

The V call is TRBV28, the J call TRBJ2-5; possible D gene TRBD2, 6 bases. Trimming took off 1 base at V and 1 base at J, with 10 bases between the two ends. The V gene's germline CDR1 is MDHEN and CDR2 SYDVKM. CDR3 size: 15 residues. CDR3 residues: CASSLYGGGQETQYF. The DNA for the CDR3 is TGTGCCAGCAGTTTATACGGGGGAGGCCAAGAGACCCAGTACTTC.

The chain carries TRBV7-6 and TRBJ2-1; D is undetermined. Between the trimmed V and J ends, which lost 6 bases and 9 bases, there was a span of 12 bases. This CDR3 region has 12 residues. CDR1 and CDR2 (germline): SGHVS, FNYEAQ. The CDR3 reads CASRTSPAEQFF. As DNA, the CDR3 is TGTGCCAGCAGAACAAGTCCCGCTGAGCAGTTCTTC.

The CDR3 sequence: CASSLRTGGSTDTQYF. CDR3 nucleotides: TGTGCCAGCAGCCTCAGGACAGGGGGGAGCACAGATACGCAGTATTTT. The chain joins TRBV9 to TRBJ2-3; 10 nucleotides agree with TRBD1. The CDR3 has 16 residues. V lost 4 bases and J lost 0; bases outside the gene matches: 5. Germline V CDR1 and CDR2: SGDLS, YYNGEE.

The V gene is TRBV7-2, the J gene TRBJ2-7; the match to TRBD1 covers 9 bases. The CDR3 sequence is 15 residues long. Unmatched junction bases numbered 5, after V lost 5 bases and J lost 0 bases. Germline values: CDR1 SGHTA, CDR2 FQGNSA. The CDR3 is CASSQDRGSSYEQYF. CDR3 in DNA: TGTGCCAGCAGCCAGGACAGGGGAAGCTCCTACGAGCAGTACTTC. The full variable domain, its missing parts supplied by reference TRBV7-2 and TRBJ2-7, is GAGVSQSPSNKVTEKGKDVELRCDPISGHTALYWYRQSLGQGLEFLIYFQGNSAPDKSGLPSDRFSAERTGGSVSTLTIQRTQQEDSAVYLCASSQDRGSSYEQYFGPGTRLTVT.

The rearrangement joins TRBV3-1 (or the pseudogene TRBV3-2) to TRBJ1-5; 7 positions agree with TRBD1. CDR3 length equals 14 residues. The ends lost 4 bases at V and 4 bases at J; junction bases unmatched: 4. Germline loops: CDR1 LGHDT, CDR2 YNNKEL (reference sequence). The CDR3 DNA reads as TGTGCCAGCAGCCTGACAGGGCGGAATCAGCCCCAGCATTTT. Its translation is CASSLTGRNQPQHF.

The chain carries TRBV5-8 and TRBJ2-5, with TRBD1 identical over 8 bases. CDR1 SGHTS and CDR2 YDEGEE come from the germline V gene. Losses at the gene ends were 1 base for V and 6 bases for J; bases not matched to a gene: 5. The CDR3 runs 14 residues. For the CDR3, the DNA is TGTGCCAGCAGCTTGTCAGGGGGCACGAAGACCCAGTACTTC. It yields the protein CASSLSGGTKTQYF.

The chain carries TRBV19 and TRBJ2-6; the D gene is possibly TRBD1 (6 bases). V dropped 4 bases and J dropped 0 bases, with 7 bases sitting between them. CDR1 is LNHDA, CDR2 SQIVND, per germline (reference sequence). This CDR3 has 15 residues. CDR3 sequence (DNA): TGTGCCAGTAGTACACAGGGCTCTGGGGCCAACGTCCTGACTTTC. This codes for CASSTQGSGANVLTF.

The chain uses TRBV5-1 and TRBJ2-1; tentative D call: TRBD2 (6 bases). Germline V gene lookup returns CDR1 SGHRS and CDR2 YFSETQ. The CDR3 loop spans 13 amino acids. Trimming took off 0 bases at V and 13 bases at J, with 14 bases between the two ends. CDR3 nucleotide sequence: TGCGCCAGCAGCTTGGAGGTCGGGGGTCCACAGTTCTTC. Translating gives CASSLEVGGPQFF. Complete variable domain (other parts from reference TRBV5-1 and TRBJ2-1): KAGVTQTPRYLIKTRGQQVTLSCSPISGHRSVSWYQQTPGQGLQFLFEYFSETQRNKGNFPGRFSGRQFSNSRSEMNVSTLELGDSALYLCASSLEVGGPQFFGPGTRLTVL.

V is TRBV19 and J is TRBJ1-1; 7 bases agree with TRBD1. The CDR3 length is 13 residues. Trimming cost V 5 bases and J 6 bases; bases outside gene matches: 6. Germline V gene data show CDR1 as LNHDA and CDR2 as SQIVND (reference sequence). Here the CDR3 reads CASSRTGLPEAFF. DNA for the CDR3: TGTGCCAGTAGTCGGACAGGTCTCCCTGAAGCTTTCTTT.

The genes are TRBV5-6 and TRBJ1-5; D gene uncertain. Germline V gives CDR1 SGHDT, CDR2 YYEEEE. The CDR3 covers 16 residues. Trimming took 4 bases from V and 0 from J, leaving 14 bases between them. The CDR3 sequence is CASSSNKRGSNQPQHF. The CDR3, as DNA: TGTGCCAGCAGCAGCAACAAACGGGGTAGCAATCAGCCCCAGCATTTT.